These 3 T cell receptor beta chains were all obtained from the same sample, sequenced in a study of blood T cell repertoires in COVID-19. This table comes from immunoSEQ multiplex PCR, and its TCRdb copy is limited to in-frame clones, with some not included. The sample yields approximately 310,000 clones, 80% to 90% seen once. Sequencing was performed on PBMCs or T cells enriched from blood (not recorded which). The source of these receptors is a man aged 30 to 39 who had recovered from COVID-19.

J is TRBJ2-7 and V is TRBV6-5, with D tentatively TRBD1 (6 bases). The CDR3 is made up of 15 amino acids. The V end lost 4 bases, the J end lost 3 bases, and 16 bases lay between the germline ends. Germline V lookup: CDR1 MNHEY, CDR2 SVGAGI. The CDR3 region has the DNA TGTGCCAGCAGTTCCTACCCCGGGACAAACTACGAGCAGTACTTC. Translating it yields CASSSYPGTNYEQYF.

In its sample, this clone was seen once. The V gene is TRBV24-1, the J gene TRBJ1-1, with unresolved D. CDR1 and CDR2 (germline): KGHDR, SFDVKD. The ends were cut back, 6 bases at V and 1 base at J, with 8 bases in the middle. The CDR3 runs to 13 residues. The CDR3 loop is CATSISRNTEAFF. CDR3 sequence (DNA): TGTGCCACCAGTATCTCCCGGAACACTGAAGCTTTCTTT.

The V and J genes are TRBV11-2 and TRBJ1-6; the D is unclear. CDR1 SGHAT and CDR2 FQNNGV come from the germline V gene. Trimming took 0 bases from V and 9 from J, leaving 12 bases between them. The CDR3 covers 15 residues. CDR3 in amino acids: CASSLELRGSSPLHF. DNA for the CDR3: TGTGCCAGCAGCTTAGAGCTCCGGGGTTCTTCACCCCTCCACTTT.